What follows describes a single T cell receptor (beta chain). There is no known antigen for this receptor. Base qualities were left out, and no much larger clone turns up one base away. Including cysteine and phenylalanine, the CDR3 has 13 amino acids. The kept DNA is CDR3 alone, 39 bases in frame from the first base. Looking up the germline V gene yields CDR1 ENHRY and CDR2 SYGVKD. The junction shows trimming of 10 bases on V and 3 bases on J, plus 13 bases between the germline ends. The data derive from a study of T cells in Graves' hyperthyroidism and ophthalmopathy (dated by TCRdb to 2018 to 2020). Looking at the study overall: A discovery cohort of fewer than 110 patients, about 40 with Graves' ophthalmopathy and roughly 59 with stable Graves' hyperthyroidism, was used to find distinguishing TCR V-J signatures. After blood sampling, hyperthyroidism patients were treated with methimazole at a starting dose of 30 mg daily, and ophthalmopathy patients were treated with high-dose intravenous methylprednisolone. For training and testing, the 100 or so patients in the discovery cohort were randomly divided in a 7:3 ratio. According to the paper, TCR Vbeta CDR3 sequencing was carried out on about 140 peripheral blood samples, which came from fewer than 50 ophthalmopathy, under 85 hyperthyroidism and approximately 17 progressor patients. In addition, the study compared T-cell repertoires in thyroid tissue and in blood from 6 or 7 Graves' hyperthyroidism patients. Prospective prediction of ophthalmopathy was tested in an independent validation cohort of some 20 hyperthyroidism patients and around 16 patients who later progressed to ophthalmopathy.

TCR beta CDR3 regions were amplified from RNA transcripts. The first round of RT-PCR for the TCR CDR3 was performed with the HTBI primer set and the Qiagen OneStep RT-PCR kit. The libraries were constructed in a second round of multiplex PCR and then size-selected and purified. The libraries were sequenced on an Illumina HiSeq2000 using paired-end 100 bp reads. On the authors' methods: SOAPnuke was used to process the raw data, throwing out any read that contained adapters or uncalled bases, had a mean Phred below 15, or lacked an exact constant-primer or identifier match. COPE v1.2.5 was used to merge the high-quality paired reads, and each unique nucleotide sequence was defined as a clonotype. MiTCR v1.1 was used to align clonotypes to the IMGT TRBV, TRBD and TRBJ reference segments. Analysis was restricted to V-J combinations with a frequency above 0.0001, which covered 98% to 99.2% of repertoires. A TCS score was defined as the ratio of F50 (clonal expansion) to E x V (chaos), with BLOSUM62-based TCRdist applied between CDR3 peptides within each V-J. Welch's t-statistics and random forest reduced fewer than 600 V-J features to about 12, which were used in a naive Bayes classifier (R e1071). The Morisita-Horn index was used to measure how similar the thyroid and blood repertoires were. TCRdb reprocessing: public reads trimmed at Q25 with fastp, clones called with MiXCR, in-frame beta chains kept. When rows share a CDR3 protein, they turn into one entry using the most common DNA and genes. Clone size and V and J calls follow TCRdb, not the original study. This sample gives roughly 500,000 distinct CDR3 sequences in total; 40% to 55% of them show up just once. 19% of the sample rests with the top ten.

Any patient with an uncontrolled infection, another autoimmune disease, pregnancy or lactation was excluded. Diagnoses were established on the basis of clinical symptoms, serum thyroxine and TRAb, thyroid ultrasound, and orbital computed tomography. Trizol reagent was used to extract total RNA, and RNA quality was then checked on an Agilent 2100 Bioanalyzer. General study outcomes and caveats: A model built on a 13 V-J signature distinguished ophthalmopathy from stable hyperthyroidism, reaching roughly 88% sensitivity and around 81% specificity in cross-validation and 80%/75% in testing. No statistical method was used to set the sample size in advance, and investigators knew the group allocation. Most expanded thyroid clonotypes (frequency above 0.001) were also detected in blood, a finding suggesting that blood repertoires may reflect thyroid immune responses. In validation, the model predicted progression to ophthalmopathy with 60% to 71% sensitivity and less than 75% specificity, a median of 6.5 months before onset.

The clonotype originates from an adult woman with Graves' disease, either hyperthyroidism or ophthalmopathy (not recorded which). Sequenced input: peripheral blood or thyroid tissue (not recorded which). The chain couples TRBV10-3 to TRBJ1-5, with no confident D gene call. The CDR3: CATNTVVNQPQHF. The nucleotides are TGTGCCACAAACACAGTAGTCAATCAGCCCCAGCATTTT.